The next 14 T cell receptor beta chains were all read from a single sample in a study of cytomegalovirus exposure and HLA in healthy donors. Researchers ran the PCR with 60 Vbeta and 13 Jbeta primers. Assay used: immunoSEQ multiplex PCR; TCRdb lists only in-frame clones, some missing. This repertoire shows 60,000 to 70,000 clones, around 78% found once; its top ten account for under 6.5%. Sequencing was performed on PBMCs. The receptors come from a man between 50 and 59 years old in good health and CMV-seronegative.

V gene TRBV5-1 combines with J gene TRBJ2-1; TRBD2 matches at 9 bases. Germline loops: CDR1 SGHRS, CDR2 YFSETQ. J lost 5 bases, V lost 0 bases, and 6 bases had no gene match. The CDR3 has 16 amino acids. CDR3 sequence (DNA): TGCGCCAGCAGCTTGGCCGGACTAGCGTTTAACAATGAGCAGTTCTTC. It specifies CASSLAGLAFNNEQFF.

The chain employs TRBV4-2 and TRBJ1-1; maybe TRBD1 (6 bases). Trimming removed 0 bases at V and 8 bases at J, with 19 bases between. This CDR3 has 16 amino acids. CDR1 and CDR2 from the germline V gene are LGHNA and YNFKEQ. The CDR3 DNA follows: TGTGCCAGCAGCCAAGACAGGGGTTTGAGATCTACAGAAGCTTTCTTT. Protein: CASSQDRGLRSTEAFF.

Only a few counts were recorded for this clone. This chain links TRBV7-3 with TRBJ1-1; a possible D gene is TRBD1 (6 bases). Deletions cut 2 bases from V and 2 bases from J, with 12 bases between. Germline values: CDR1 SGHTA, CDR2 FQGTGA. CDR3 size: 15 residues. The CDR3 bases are TGTGCCAGCAGCTTATTAGGGACACCCAACACTGAAGCTTTCTTT. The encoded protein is CASSLLGTPNTEAFF.

For the CDR3, the DNA is TGTGCCAGCAGTTTTTATGGGACAGGGGGAAATTCACCCCTCCACTTT. Its translation is CASSFYGTGGNSPLHF. The V call is TRBV27, the J call TRBJ1-6, with 11 bases identical to TRBD1. The V segment lost 3 bases and the J segment 7 bases; nucleotides outside the gene matches: 5. The CDR3 loop spans 16 amino acids. Germline V gives CDR1 MNHEY, CDR2 SMNVEV (reference sequence).

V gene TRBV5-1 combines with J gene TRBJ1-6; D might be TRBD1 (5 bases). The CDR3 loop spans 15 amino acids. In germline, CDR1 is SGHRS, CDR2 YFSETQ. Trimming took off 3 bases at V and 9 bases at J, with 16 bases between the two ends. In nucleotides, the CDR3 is TGCGCCAGCAGCTCACAGGCTCCGGACGTTTCACCCCTCCACTTT. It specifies CASSSQAPDVSPLHF. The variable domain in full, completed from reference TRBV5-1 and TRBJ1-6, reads KAGVTQTPRYLIKTRGQQVTLSCSPISGHRSVSWYQQTPGQGLQFLFEYFSETQRNKGNFPGRFSGRQFSNSRSEMNVSTLELGDSALYLCASSSQAPDVSPLHFGNGTRLTVT.

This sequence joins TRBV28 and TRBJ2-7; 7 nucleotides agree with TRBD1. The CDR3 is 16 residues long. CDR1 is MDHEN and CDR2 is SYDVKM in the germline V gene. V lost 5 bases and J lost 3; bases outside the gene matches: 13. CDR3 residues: CASSPQTGSFIYEQYF. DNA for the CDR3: TGTGCCAGCAGTCCACAGACAGGGAGCTTCATCTACGAGCAGTACTTC. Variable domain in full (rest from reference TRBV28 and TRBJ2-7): DVKVTQSSRYLVKRTGEKVFLECVQDMDHENMFWYRQDPGLGLRLIYFSYDVKMKEKGDIPEGYSVSREKKERFSLILESASTNQTSMYLCASSPQTGSFIYEQYFGPGTRLTVT.

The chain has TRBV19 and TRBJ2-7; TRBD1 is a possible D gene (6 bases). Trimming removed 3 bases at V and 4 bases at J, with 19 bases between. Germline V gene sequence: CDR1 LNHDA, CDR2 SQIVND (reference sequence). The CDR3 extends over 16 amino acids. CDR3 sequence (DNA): TGTGCCAGTAGTATGTCCACAGTTTGGGGGCATTACGAGCAGTACTTC. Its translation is CASSMSTVWGHYEQYF.

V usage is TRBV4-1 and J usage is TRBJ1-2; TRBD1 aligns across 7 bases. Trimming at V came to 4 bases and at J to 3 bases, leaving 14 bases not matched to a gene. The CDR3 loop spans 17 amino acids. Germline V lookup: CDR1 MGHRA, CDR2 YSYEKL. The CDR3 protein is CASSPRDSAIAYYGYTF. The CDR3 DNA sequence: TGCGCCAGCAGCCCCCGGGACAGCGCTATAGCCTACTATGGCTACACCTTC.

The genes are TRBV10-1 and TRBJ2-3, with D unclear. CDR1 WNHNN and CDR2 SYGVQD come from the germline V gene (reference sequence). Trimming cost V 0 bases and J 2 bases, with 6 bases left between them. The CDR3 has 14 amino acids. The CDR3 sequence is CASSESALTDTQYF. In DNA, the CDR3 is TGCGCCAGCAGTGAGTCAGCCCTCACAGATACGCAGTATTTT.

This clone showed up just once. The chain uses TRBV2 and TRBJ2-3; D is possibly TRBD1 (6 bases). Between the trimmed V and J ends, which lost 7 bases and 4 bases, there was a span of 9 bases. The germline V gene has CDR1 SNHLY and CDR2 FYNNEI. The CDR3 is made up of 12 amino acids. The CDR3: CASKQGSDTQYF. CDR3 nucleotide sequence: TGTGCCAGCAAGCAGGGGTCAGATACGCAGTATTTT.

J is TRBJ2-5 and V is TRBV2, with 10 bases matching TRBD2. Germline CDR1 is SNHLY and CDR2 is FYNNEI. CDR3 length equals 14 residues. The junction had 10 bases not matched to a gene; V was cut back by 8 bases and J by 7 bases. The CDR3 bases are TGTGCCAGCTTCTGGACTAGCGGTATAGGGACCCAGTACTTC. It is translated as CASFWTSGIGTQYF.

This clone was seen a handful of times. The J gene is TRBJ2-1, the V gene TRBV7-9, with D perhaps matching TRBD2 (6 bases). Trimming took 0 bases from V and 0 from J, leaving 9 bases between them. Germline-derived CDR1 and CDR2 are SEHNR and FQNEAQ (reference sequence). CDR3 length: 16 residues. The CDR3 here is CASSLARGSSYNEQFF. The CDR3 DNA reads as TGTGCCAGCAGCTTAGCGCGGGGCAGCTCCTACAATGAGCAGTTCTTC. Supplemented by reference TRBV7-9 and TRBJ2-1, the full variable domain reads DTGVSQNPRHKITKRGQNVTFRCDPISEHNRLYWYRQTLGQGPEFLTYFQNEAQLEKSRLLSDRFSAERPKGSFSTLEIQRTEQGDSAMYLCASSLARGSSYNEQFFGPGTRLTVL.

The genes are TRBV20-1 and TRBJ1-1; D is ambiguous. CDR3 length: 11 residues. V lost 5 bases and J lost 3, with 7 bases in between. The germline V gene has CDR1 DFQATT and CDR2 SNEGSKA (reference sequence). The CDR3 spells CSALLDTEAFF. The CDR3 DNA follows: TGCAGTGCTCTACTCGACACTGAAGCTTTCTTT.

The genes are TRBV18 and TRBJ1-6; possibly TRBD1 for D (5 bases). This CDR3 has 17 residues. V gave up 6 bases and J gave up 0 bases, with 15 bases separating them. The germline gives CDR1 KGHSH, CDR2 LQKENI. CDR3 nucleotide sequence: TGTGCCAGCTCGTCCCGACAGTCTAGCTCCTATAATTCACCCCTCCACTTT. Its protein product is CASSSRQSSSYNSPLHF.